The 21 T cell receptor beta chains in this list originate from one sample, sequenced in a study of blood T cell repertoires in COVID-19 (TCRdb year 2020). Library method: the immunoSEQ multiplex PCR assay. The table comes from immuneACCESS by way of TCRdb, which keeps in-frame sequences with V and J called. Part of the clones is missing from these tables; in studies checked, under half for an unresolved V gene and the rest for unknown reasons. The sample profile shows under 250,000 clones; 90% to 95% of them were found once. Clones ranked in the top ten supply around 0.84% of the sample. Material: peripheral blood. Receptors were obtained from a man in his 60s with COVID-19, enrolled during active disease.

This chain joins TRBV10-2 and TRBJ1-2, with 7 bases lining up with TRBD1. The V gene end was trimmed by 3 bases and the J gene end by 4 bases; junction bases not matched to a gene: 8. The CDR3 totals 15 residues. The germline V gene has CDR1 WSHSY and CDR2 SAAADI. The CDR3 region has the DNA TGCGCCAGCAGTGAAACGGGGGACAGACCCTATGGCTACACCTTC. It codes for CASSETGDRPYGYTF.

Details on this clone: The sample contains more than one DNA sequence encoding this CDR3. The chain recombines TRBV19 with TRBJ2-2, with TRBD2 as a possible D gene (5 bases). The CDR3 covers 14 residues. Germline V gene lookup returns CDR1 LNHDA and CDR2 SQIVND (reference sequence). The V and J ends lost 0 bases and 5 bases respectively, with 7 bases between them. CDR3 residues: CASSIDRGTGELFF. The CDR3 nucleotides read TGTGCCAGTAGTATAGACAGAGGGACCGGGGAGCTGTTTTTT.

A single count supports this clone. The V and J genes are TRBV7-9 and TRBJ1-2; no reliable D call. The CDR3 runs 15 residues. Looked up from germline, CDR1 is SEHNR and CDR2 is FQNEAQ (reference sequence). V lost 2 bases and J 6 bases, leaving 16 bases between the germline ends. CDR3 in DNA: TGTGCCAGCAGCTTAAGTGTCGCCCGAGCTCATGGCTACACCTTC. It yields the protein CASSLSVARAHGYTF.

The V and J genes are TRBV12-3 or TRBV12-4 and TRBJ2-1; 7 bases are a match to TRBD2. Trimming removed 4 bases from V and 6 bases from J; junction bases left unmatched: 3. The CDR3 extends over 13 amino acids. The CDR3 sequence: CASSSTSVNEQFF. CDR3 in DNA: TGTGCCAGCAGTTCAACTAGCGTCAATGAGCAGTTCTTC.

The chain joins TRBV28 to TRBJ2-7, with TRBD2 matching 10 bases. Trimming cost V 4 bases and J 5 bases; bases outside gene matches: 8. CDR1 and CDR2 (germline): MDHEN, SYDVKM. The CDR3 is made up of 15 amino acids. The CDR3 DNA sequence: TGTGCCAGCAGTTACGGACTAGCGGTCAGCCACGAGCAGTACTTC. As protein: CASSYGLAVSHEQYF.

This CDR3 reads CSASGGPGSPLHF. CDR3 bases: TGCAGTGCCAGTGGGGGGCCGGGGTCACCCCTCCACTTT. The chain is built from TRBV20-1 and TRBJ1-6; D possibly corresponds to TRBD1 (6 bases). This CDR3 is built from 13 residues. V shed 6 bases and J shed 10 bases, with 16 bases lying between them. Germline loops: CDR1 DFQATT, CDR2 SNEGSKA (reference sequence).

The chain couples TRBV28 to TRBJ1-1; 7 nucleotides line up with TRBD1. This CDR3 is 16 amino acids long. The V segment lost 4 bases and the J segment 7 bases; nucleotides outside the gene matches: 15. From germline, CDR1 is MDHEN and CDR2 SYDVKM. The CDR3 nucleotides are TGTGCCAGCAGTTCCCGAAGGACAGGCGGGTTGCGTGAAGCTTTCTTT. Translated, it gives CASSSRRTGGLREAFF.

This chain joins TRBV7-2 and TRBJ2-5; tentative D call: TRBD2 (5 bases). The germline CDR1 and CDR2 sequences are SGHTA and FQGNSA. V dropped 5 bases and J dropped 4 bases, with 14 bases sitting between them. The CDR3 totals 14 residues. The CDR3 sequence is CASSRSGVGETQYF. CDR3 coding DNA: TGTGCCAGCAGCAGAAGCGGAGTTGGAGAGACCCAGTACTTC.

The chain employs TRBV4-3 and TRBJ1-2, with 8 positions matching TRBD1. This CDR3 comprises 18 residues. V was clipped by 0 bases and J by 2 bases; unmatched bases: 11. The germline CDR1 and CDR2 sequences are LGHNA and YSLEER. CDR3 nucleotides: TGCGCCAGCAGCCAAGAGTCTAGGCCAGGGGGCCTCAACTATGGCTACACCTTC. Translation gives CASSQESRPGGLNYGYTF.

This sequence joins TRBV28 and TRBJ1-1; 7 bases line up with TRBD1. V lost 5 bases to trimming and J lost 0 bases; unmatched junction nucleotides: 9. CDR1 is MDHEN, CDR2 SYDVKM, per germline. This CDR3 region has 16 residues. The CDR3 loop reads CASSPKQGKVNTEAFF. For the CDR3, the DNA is TGTGCCAGCAGTCCGAAACAGGGGAAGGTGAACACTGAAGCTTTCTTT.

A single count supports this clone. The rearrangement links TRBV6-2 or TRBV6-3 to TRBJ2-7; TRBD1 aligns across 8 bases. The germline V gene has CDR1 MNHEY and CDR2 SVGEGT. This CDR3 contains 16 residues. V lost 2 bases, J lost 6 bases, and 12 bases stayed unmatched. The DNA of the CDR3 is TGTGCCAGCAGTTACCCTCTGACAGGGGAATCAGGCGAGCAGTACTTC. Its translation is CASSYPLTGESGEQYF.

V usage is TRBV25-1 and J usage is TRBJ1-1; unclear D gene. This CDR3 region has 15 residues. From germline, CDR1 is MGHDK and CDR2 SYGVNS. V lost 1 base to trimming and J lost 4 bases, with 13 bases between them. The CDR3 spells CASSESGIWSTEAFF. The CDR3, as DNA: TGTGCCAGCAGTGAATCGGGAATATGGTCCACTGAAGCTTTCTTT.

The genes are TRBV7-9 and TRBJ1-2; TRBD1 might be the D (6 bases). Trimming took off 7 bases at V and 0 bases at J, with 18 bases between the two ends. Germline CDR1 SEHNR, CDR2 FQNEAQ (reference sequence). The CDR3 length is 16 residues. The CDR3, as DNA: TGTGCCAGCACTAAGGGGGTCAGTTCTTCTAACTATGGCTACACCTTC. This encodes CASTKGVSSSNYGYTF.

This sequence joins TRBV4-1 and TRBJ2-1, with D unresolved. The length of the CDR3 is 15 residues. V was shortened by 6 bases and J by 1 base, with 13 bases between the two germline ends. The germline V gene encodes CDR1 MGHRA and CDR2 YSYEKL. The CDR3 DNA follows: TGCGCCAGCAGTCTCAGTAGACTTTCCTACAATGAGCAGTTCTTC. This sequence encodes CASSLSRLSYNEQFF.

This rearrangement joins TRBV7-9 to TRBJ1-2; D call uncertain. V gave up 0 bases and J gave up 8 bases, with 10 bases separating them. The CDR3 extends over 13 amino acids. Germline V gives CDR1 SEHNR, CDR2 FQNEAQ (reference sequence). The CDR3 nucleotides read TGTGCCAGCAGCTTAGCAGGCAGGAGGGGCTACACCTTC. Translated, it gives CASSLAGRRGYTF. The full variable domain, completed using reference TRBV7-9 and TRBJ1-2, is DTGVSQNPRHKITKRGQNVTFRCDPISEHNRLYWYRQTLGQGPEFLTYFQNEAQLEKSRLLSDRFSAERPKGSFSTLEIQRTEQGDSAMYLCASSLAGRRGYTFGSGTRLTVV.

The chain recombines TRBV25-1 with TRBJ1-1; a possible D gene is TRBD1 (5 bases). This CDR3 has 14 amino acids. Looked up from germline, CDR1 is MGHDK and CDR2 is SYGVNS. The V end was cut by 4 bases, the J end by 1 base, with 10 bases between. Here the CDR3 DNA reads TGTGCCAGCAGTGTCCAGGGTTGGAACACTGAAGCTTTCTTT. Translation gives CASSVQGWNTEAFF.

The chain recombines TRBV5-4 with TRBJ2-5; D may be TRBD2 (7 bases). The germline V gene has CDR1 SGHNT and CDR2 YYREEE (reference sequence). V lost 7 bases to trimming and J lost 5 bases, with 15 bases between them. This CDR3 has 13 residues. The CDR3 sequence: CASVGARGETQYF. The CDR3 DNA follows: TGTGCCAGCGTGGGGGCGCGGGGGGAGACCCAGTACTTC.

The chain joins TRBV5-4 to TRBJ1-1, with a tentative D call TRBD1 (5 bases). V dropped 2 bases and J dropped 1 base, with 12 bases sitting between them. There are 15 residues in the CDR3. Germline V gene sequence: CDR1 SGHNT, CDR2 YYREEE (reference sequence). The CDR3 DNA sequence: TGTGCCAGCAGCTTTCCAGGGCGGGGGAACACTGAAGCTTTCTTT. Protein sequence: CASSFPGRGNTEAFF.

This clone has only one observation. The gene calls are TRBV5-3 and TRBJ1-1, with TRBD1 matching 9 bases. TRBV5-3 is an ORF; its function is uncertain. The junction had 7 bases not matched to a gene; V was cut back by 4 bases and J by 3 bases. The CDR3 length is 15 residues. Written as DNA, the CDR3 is TGTGCCAGAAGCCGTTCAACAGGGGGCCACACTGAAGCTTTCTTT. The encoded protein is CARSRSTGGHTEAFF.

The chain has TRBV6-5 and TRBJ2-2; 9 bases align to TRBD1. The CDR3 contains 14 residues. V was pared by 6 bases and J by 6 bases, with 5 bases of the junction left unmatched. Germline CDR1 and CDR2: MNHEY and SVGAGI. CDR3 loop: CASRWDREAGELFF. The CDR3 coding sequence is TGTGCCAGCAGATGGGACAGGGAAGCCGGGGAGCTGTTTTTT.

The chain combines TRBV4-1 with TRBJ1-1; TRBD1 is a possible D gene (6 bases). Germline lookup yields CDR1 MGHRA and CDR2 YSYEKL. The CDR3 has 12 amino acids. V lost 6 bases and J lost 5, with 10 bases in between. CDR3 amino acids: CASSGTGTEAFF. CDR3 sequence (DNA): TGCGCCAGCAGTGGCACAGGGACTGAAGCTTTCTTT.